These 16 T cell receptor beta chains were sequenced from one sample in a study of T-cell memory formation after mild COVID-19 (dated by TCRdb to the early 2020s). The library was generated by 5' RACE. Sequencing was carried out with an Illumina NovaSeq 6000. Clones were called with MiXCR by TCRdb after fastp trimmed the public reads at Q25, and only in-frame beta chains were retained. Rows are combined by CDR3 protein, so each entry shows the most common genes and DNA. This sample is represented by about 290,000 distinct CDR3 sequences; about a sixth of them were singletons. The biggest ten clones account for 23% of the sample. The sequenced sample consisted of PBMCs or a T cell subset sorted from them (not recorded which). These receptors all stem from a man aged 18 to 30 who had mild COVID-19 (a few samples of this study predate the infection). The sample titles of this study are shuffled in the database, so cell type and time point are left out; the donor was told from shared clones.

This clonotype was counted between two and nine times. CDR3: CASRRTGFHEQYV. CDR3 DNA: TGTGCCAGCAGACGGACAGGGTTCCACGAGCAGTACGTC. The rearrangement links TRBV6-2 or TRBV6-3 to TRBJ2-7; TRBD1 aligns across 8 bases. Trimming took 6 bases from V and 5 from J; bases not matched to a gene: 6. Germline V gene lookup returns CDR1 MNHEY and CDR2 SVGEGT. There are 13 residues in the CDR3.

The CDR3 is CASSQVSGETQYF. The CDR3 nucleotides read TGCGCCAGCAGCCAAGTCAGCGGGGAGACCCAGTACTTC. The rearrangement uses TRBV4-1 and TRBJ2-5, with TRBD2 as a possible D gene (6 bases). Germline CDR1 reads MGHRA; CDR2 reads YSYEKL. Trimming took off 1 base at V and 5 bases at J, with 8 bases between the two ends. The CDR3 is 13 residues long.

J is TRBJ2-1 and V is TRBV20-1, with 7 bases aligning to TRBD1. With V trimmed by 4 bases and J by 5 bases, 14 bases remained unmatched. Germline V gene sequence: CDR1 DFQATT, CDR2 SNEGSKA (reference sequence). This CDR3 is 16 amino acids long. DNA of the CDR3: TGCAGTGCTATTAACCCCCGGGACAGTGTGGACAATGAGCAGTTCTTC. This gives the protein CSAINPRDSVDNEQFF.

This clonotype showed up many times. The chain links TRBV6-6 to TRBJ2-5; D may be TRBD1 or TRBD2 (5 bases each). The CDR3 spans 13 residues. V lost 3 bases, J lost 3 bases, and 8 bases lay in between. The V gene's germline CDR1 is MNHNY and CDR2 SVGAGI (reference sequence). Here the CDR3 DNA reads TGTGCCAGCAGTTATCGAGGGGAAGAGACCCAGTACTTC. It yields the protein CASSYRGEETQYF.

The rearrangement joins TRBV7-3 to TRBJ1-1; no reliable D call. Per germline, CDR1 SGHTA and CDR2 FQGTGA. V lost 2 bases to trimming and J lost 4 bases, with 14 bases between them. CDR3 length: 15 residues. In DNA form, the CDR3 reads TGTGCCAGCAGCTTAGATCCCCTTTTTGGCACTGAAGCTTTCTTT. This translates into CASSLDPLFGTEAFF.

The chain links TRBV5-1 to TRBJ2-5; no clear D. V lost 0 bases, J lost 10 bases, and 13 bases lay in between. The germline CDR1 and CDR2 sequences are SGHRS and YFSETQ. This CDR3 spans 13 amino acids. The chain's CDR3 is CASSLAVDTVQYF. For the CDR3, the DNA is TGCGCCAGCAGCTTGGCGGTAGACACGGTCCAGTACTTC.

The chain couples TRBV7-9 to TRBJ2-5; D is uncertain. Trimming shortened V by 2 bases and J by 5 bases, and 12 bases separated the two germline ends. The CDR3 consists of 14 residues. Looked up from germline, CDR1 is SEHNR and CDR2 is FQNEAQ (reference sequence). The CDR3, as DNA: TGTGCCAGCAGCTTAATTAGTTCTTTGGAGACCCAGTACTTC. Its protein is CASSLISSLETQYF.

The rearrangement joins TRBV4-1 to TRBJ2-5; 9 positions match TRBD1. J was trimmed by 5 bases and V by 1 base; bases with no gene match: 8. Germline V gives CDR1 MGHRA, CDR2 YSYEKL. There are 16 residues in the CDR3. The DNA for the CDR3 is TGCGCCAGCAGCCAAGTGGACAGGGGTAGTGAGGAGACCCAGTACTTC. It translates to CASSQVDRGSEETQYF.

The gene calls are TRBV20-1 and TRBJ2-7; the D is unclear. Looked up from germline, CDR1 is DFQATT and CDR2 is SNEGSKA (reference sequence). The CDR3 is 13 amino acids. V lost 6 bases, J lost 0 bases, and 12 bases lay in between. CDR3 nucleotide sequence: TGCAGTGCCCCCAGGCCGAGCTCCTACGAGCAGTACGTC. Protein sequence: CSAPRPSSYEQYV.

The CDR3 DNA is TGTGCCAGCAGTTACTCTTGGGGCCGAATGAAACAAGAGACCCAGTACTTC. Residues: CASSYSWGRMKQETQYF. The J gene is TRBJ2-5, the V gene TRBV6-2 or TRBV6-3, with a weak D call TRBD1 (5 bases). The CDR3 length is 17 residues. The germline V gene encodes CDR1 MNHEY and CDR2 SVGEGT. The V and J ends lost 0 bases and 2 bases respectively, with 16 bases between them.

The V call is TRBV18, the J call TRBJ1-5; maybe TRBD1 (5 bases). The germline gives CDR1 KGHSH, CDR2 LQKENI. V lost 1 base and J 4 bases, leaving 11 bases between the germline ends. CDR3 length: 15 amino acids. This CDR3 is CASSPQQGDNQPQHF. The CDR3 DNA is TGTGCCAGCTCACCACAGCAGGGTGATAATCAGCCCCAGCATTTT.

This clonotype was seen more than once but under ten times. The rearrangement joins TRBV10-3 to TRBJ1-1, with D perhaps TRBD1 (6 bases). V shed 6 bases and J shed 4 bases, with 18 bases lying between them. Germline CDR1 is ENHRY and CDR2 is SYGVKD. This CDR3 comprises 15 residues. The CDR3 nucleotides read TGTGCCATCAGGGACGGGGGGCAGGGCGGCACTGAAGCTTTCTTT. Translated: CAIRDGGQGGTEAFF.

DNA for the CDR3: TGTGCCAGCAGTCCCACCTCGAGCCAAAGCACAGATACGCAGTATTTT. Translation: CASSPTSSQSTDTQYF. The rearrangement joins TRBV28 to TRBJ2-3; D unresolved. The V end lost 5 bases, the J end lost 0 bases, and 15 bases lay between the germline ends. Germline CDR1 and CDR2: MDHEN and SYDVKM. This CDR3 is 16 amino acids long. The full variable domain, with the rest looked up from reference TRBV28 and TRBJ2-3, is DVKVTQSSRYLVKRTGEKVFLECVQDMDHENMFWYRQDPGLGLRLIYFSYDVKMKEKGDIPEGYSVSREKKERFSLILESASTNQTSMYLCASSPTSSQSTDTQYFGPGTRLTVL.

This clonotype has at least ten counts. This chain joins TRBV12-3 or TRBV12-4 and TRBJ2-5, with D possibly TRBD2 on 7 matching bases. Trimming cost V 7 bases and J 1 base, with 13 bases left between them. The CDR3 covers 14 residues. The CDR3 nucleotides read TGTGCCAGCACTTTCGGGGGGCCCCAAGAGACCCAGTACTTC. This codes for CASTFGGPQETQYF.

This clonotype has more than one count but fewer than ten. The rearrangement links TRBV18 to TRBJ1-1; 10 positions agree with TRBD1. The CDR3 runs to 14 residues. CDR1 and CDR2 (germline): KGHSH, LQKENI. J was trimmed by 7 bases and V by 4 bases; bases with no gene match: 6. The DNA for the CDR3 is TGTGCCAGCTCACTCGCGACAGGGGGCAATGAAGCTTTCTTT. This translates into CASSLATGGNEAFF.

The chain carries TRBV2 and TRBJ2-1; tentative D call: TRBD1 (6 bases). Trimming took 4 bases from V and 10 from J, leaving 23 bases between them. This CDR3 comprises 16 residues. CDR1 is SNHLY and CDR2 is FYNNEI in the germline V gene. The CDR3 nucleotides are TGTGCCAGCAGTGCACTTGGGGCAGGGGTCCGCTGGGAGCAGTTCTTC. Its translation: CASSALGAGVRWEQFF. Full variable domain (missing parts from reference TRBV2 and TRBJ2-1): EPEVTQTPSHQVTQMGQEVILRCVPISNHLYFYWYRQILGQKVEFLVSFYNNEISEKSEIFDDQFSVERPDGSNFTLKIRSTKLEDSAMYFCASSALGAGVRWEQFFGPGTRLTVL.